The T cell receptor beta chain described here comes from a study of PD-L1 blockade in urothelial cancer. About the study: Men with urothelial cancer arising in the bladder made up most of the 29 patients. Prior regimens of chemotherapy numbered 0 to 3 per patient. Researchers looked at the blood 3 weeks (second dose) and 6 weeks after treatment began. Overall study results and limits: It was durable-benefit patients whose tumor-associated blood clones expanded more at 3 weeks.

Points on this clone: The antigen is not known.

This table comes from immunoSEQ multiplex PCR, and its TCRdb copy is limited to in-frame clones, with some not included. The sample has tens of thousands of clones, around 89% seen once. The sequencing used PBMCs, collected around atezolizumab (anti-PD-L1) treatment. The clonotype originates from a man aged 55 to 69 with urothelial cancer.

Written as DNA, the CDR3 is TGTGCCAGCGGACAGGGTCTCTACGAGCAGTACTTC. Translating gives CASGQGLYEQYF. The rearrangement joins TRBV28 to TRBJ2-7, with 8 positions matching TRBD1. The germline gives CDR1 MDHEN, CDR2 SYDVKM. The CDR3 spans 12 residues. Unmatched junction bases numbered 3, after V lost 8 bases and J lost 3 bases.